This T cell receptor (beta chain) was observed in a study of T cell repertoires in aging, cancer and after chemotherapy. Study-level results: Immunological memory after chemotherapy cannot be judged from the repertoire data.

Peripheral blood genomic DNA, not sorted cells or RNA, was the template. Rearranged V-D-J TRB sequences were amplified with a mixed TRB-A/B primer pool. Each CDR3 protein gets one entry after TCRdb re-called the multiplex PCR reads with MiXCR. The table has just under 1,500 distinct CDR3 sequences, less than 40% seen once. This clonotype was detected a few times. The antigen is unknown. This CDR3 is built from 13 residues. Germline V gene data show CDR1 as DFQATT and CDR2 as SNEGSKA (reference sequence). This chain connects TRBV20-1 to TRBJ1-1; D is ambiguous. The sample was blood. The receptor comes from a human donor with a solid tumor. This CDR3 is CSARSPRITEAFF. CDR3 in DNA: TGCAGCGCCCGCAGCCCTCGGATCACTGAAGCTTTCTTT.